This TCR beta chain was captured by sequencing in a study of OX40 agonist ivuxolimab in advanced cancers. Study in general: Treatment of patients was with ivuxolimab, an agonistic anti-OX40 (CD134) antibody. The study reported partial responses in three patients: one hepatocellular carcinoma, two cutaneous melanoma.

Repertoires were generated with immunoSEQ multiplex PCR, while TCRdb's copy carries only in-frame clones and drops some. The table records about 49,000 clones, just under 95% of them present only once. The ends were cut back, 3 bases at V and 6 bases at J, with 14 bases in the middle. The length of the CDR3 is 15 residues. Germline values: CDR1 LNHNV, CDR2 YYDKDF (reference sequence). V is TRBV15 and J is TRBJ1-4; D unresolved. This sample comprised CD4+ or CD8+ T cells sorted from blood, obtained in a trial of the OX40 agonist ivuxolimab. The sequence came from an adult with an advanced solid tumor such as melanoma, head and neck, liver or kidney cancer. CDR3 amino acids: CATSSRYTGDEKLFF. In DNA, the CDR3 is TGTGCCACCAGCAGCCGATACACTGGGGATGAAAAACTGTTTTTT.